This TCR beta chain is from a study of cytomegalovirus exposure and HLA in healthy donors. Findings of the study overall: A few of the chains that were CMV-associated were confirmed in vitro to be specific for CMV antigens. In the analysis, some V segments, TRBV6-2 and TRBV6-3 included, were excluded as indistinguishable. Using a false discovery rate of 0.05, a later analysis showed that 16,951 TCR beta sequences were associated with HLA alleles.

PCR used 60 Vbeta primers and 13 Jbeta primers. Method: immunoSEQ multiplex PCR; TCRdb's copy keeps in-frame clones and lacks some. This sample has 65,000 or so clones, with roughly 77% found just once. V shed 0 bases and J shed 2 bases, with 14 bases lying between them. The CDR3 sequence is 15 residues long. Germline values: CDR1 GTSNPN, CDR2 SVGIG (reference sequence). On this clone: The antigen remains unidentified.

The receptor was derived from a woman aged 40-49 years in good health and CMV-seropositive. V is TRBV30 and J is TRBJ2-7; D remains unclear. Sequencing was done on a sample of PBMCs. The CDR3 DNA reads TGTGCCTGGAGTGTACGAGGCAGCAACACCTACGAGCAGTACTTC. The encoded protein is CAWSVRGSNTYEQYF.